This T cell receptor (beta chain) was observed in a study of T cell repertoires in cytomegalovirus infection. Study overall: Newly reported HLA-C-restricted and thoroughly characterized HLA-B-restricted CMV epitopes were employed. Indications of both CMV infection and matching HLA type were provided by public TCR beta signatures.

General observations from the study: In two of eight donors, the top clonotype was HLA-C-restricted CMV-specific.

A note on this clonotype: No antigen is known for it.

TCRdb reprocessed the reads with MiXCR, giving one entry per CDR3 protein. The sample shows about 110,000 distinct CDR3 sequences, roughly 40% of them seen only once. Germline CDR1 and CDR2: SGHVS and FQNEAQ. This CDR3 has 16 residues. Trimming cost V 3 bases and J 5 bases; bases outside gene matches: 12. The starting material was CD8+ T cells from cultured PBMCs, obtained from culture after CMV antigen stimulation. This TCR was sampled from a human donor in good health (CMV status not recorded). Some clones in this sample may be carry-over from other donors' samples. The chain recombines TRBV7-8 with TRBJ2-7, with 8 nucleotides matching TRBD1. The CDR3 spells CASSFRGRTSVDEQYF. In nucleotides, the CDR3 is TGTGCCAGCAGCTTCAGGGGGCGGACTTCCGTTGACGAGCAGTACTTC.